These 9 T cell receptor beta chains were sequenced from one sample in a study of T cells in tumors after PD-1 blockade. The data were produced by immunoSEQ multiplex PCR, yet TCRdb's version contains in-frame clones alone and is incomplete. This sample carries tens of thousands of clones, 75% to 85% of them seen once, and the ten largest clones take roughly 17%. Sample: PBMCs, taken before anti-PD-1 treatment. Receptors originate from a human donor with basal cell carcinoma.

The V gene is TRBV6-1, the J gene TRBJ1-6; D possibly corresponds to TRBD1 (6 bases). The length of the CDR3 is 16 residues. Germline V CDR1 and CDR2: MNHNS, SASEGT. Trimming took 1 base from V and 7 from J, leaving 14 bases between them. The CDR3 spells CASSEVIGGANSPLHF. In DNA form, the CDR3 reads TGTGCCAGCAGTGAAGTCATCGGGGGGGCCAATTCACCCCTCCACTTT.

The CDR3 sequence is CASSMWEGGNQPQHF. The CDR3 nucleotides read TGTGCCAGTAGTATGTGGGAGGGAGGCAATCAGCCCCAGCATTTT. The V and J genes are TRBV19 and TRBJ1-5; D remains ambiguous. Germline assignment: CDR1 LNHDA and CDR2 SQIVND (reference sequence). The CDR3 has 15 residues. V lost 3 bases and J 2 bases, leaving 11 bases between the germline ends.

This chain joins TRBV6-1 and TRBJ1-4, with 7 positions matching TRBD1. The CDR3 length is 11 residues. Germline V gene lookup returns CDR1 MNHNS and CDR2 SASEGT. Germline trimming cut 0 bases from V and 14 bases from J; bases unmatched to any gene: 0. The CDR3 bases are TGTGCCAGCAGTGAAGCGACAGGGCTGTTTTTT. This encodes CASSEATGLFF.

The chain combines TRBV28 with TRBJ2-7; D gene unclear. This CDR3 is built from 15 residues. CDR1 MDHEN and CDR2 SYDVKM come from the germline V gene. Trimming cost V 3 bases and J 4 bases, with 16 bases left between them. CDR3 DNA: TGTGCCAGCAGTTTCGGAAGCAGGCTAAAATACGAGCAGTACTTC. This sequence encodes CASSFGSRLKYEQYF.

The rearrangement joins TRBV6-7 to TRBJ1-1; D unresolved. TRBV6-7 counts as an open reading frame of uncertain function. The CDR3 runs 11 residues. Trimming cost V 5 bases and J 10 bases, with 11 bases left between them. The DNA of the CDR3 is TGTGCCAGCAGTAGTAAGGAAGGAGCTTTCTTT. This translates into CASSSKEGAFF.

The rearrangement joins TRBV28 to TRBJ1-1, with no clear D. The CDR3 length is 13 residues. The ends were cut back, 3 bases at V and 3 bases at J, with 8 bases in the middle. CDR1 MDHEN and CDR2 SYDVKM come from the germline V gene. This CDR3 reads CASSLRPYTEAFF. The CDR3, as DNA: TGTGCCAGCAGTTTGAGACCGTACACTGAAGCTTTCTTT.

V and J are TRBV7-3 and TRBJ2-1, with a weak D call TRBD1 (5 bases). Germline CDR1 SGHTA, CDR2 FQGTGA. With 3 bases removed from V and 8 bases from J, the gap between germline ends came to 17 bases. The CDR3 sequence is 15 residues long. The CDR3 region is CASSFQGSGPHEQFF. Here the CDR3 DNA reads TGTGCCAGCAGCTTTCAGGGCAGTGGGCCACATGAGCAGTTCTTC.

This chain links TRBV28 with TRBJ2-7, with 10 positions matching TRBD1. The germline V gene has CDR1 MDHEN and CDR2 SYDVKM. After removal of 8 bases from V and 6 bases from J, the junction contained 13 bases not matched to a gene. The CDR3 totals 15 residues. This CDR3 is CASLRGQGVWSEQYF. Written as DNA, the CDR3 is TGTGCCAGCTTACGAGGACAGGGGGTCTGGAGCGAGCAGTACTTC.

V gene TRBV28 combines with J gene TRBJ1-2, with D uncertain. V lost 3 bases, J lost 5 bases, and 7 bases lay in between. Germline V gene data show CDR1 as MDHEN and CDR2 as SYDVKM. CDR3 length: 12 amino acids. CDR3 bases: TGTGCCAGCAGTTTGGAGGGTTATGGCTACACCTTC. It codes for CASSLEGYGYTF.